These 3 T cell receptor beta chains were sequenced from one sample in a study of control samples from healthy donors and cancer patients. Assay used: immunoSEQ multiplex PCR; TCRdb lists only in-frame clones, some missing. The sample records 110,000 to 150,000 clones, approximately 88% being singletons. Sequencing was done on a sample of blood. The source is a man aged 25-45 years in good health.

The chain uses TRBV7-6 and TRBJ1-5, with D perhaps matching TRBD1 (5 bases). The CDR3 extends over 13 amino acids. The germline gives CDR1 SGHVS, CDR2 FNYEAQ. V was trimmed by 6 bases and J by 4 bases, leaving 10 bases between them. CDR3 residues: CASSWGENQPQHF. The CDR3 coding sequence is TGTGCCAGCAGTTGGGGGGAGAATCAGCCCCAGCATTTT. Supplemented by reference TRBV7-6 and TRBJ1-5, the full variable domain reads GAGVSQSPRYKVTKRGQDVALRCDPISGHVSLYWYRQALGQGPEFLTYFNYEAQQDKSGLPNDRFSAERPEGSISTLTIQRTEQRDSAMYRCASSWGENQPQHFGDGTRLSIL.

The rearrangement links TRBV11-3 to TRBJ2-7; 7 bases match TRBD1. Germline values: CDR1 SGHNT, CDR2 YENEEA. The CDR3 covers 16 residues. After removal of 0 bases from V and 4 bases from J, the junction contained 9 bases not matched to a gene. The CDR3 region is CASSLDSAPQGYEQYF. The CDR3 bases are TGTGCCAGCAGCTTAGACTCGGCACCACAGGGGTACGAGCAGTACTTC. Looking up the rest from reference TRBV11-3 and TRBJ2-7 gives the full variable domain: EAGVVQSPRYKIIEKKQPVAFWCNPISGHNTLYWYLQNLGQGPELLIRYENEEAVDDSQLPKDRFSAERLKGVDSTLKIQPAELGDSAVYLCASSLDSAPQGYEQYFGPGTRLTVT.

V and J are TRBV19 and TRBJ1-5, with TRBD1 matching 8 bases. V lost 3 bases to trimming and J lost 1 base; unmatched junction nucleotides: 5. This CDR3 region has 16 residues. Germline V gene lookup returns CDR1 LNHDA and CDR2 SQIVND (reference sequence). The CDR3 here is CASSIEDRVSNQPQHF. As DNA, the CDR3 is TGTGCCAGTAGTATCGAGGACAGGGTGAGCAATCAGCCCCAGCATTTT.